The clone carrying this T cell receptor beta chain was found a few times. This record comes from a study of cytomegalovirus exposure and HLA in healthy donors. Germline V gives CDR1 SGHRS, CDR2 YFSETQ. CDR3 length: 16 residues. V lost 1 base, J lost 2 bases, and 7 bases stayed unmatched. PCR primers comprised 60 Vbeta and 13 Jbeta primers. Clones were sequenced by immunoSEQ multiplex PCR, and TCRdb holds only the in-frame ones, with some missing. The profile shows approximately 150,000 clones, 75% to 90% of them singletons. What was sequenced was PBMCs. The chain carries TRBV5-1 and TRBJ2-7; 9 nucleotides line up with TRBD2. The TCR sequence derives from a woman aged 25 to 39 in good health and CMV-seronegative. CDR3 DNA sequence: TGCGCCAGCAGCTTGTATCTAGCGGGGTCTCCCTACGAGCAGTACTTC. Residues: CASSLYLAGSPYEQYF.